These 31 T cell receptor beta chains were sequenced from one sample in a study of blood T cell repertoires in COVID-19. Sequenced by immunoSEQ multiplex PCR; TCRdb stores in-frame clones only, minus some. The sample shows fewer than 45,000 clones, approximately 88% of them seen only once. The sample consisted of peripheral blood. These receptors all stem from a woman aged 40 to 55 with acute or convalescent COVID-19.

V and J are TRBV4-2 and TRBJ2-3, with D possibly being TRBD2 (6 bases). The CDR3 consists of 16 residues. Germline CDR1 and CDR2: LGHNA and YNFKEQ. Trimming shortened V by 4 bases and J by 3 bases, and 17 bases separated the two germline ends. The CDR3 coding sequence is TGTGCCAGCAGCCCGGAGGGGAGTTTTTTTACAGATACGCAGTATTTT. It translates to CASSPEGSFFTDTQYF.

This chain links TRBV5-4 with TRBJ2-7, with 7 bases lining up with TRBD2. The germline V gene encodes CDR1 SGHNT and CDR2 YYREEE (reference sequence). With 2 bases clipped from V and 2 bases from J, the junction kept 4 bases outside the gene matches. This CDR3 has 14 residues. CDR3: CASSFSGLAYEQYF. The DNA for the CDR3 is TGTGCCAGCAGCTTTTCTGGACTAGCCTACGAGCAGTACTTC.

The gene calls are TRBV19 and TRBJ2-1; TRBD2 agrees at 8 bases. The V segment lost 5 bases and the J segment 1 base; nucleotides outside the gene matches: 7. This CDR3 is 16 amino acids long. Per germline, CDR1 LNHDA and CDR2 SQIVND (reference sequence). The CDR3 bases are TGTGCCAGTAGTTGGAGCGGGAGTGAGTCCTACAATGAGCAGTTCTTC. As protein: CASSWSGSESYNEQFF.

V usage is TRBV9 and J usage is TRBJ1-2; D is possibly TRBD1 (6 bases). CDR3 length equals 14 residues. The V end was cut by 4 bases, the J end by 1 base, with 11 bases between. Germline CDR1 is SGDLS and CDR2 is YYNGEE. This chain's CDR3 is CASSLRDINYGYTF. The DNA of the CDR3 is TGTGCCAGCAGCTTGAGGGACATTAACTATGGCTACACCTTC.

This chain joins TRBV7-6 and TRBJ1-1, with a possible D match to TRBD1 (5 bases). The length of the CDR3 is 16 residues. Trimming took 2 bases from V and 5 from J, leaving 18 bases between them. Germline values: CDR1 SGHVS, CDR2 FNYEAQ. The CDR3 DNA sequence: TGTGCCAGCAGCTTAAGCCCCGCGGGGGGAGCAACTGAAGCTTTCTTT. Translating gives CASSLSPAGGATEAFF.

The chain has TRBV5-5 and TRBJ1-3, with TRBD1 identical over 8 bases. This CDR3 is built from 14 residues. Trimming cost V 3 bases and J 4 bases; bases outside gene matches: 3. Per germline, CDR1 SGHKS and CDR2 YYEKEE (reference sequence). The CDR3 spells CASSSGGAGNTIYF. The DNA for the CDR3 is TGTGCCAGCAGCTCAGGGGGCGCCGGAAACACCATATATTTT.

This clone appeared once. The CDR3, as DNA: TGTGCCATCAGTGAGTATAGGGGACAGGGAGGCACAGATACGCAGTATTTT. Its translation: CAISEYRGQGGTDTQYF. The chain uses TRBV10-3 and TRBJ2-3; TRBD1 matches at 9 bases. Per the germline V gene, CDR1 is ENHRY and CDR2 is SYGVKD. V shed 1 base and J 1 base; nucleotides not matched to a gene: 6. The CDR3 is made up of 17 amino acids.

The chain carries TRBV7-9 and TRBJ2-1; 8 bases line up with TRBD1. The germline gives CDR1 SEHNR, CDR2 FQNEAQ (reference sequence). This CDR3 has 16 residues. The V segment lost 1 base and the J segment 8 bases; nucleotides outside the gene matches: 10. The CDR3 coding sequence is TGTGCCAGCAGCTTAGTCATTGTCGGACAGGGCGATGAGCAGTTCTTC. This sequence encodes CASSLVIVGQGDEQFF.

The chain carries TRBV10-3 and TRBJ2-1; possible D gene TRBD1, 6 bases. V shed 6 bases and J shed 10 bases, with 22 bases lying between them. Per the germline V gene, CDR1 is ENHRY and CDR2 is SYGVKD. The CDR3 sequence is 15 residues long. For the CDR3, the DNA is TGTGCCATCAGACCCGAGGGGGTCCCAAGGTGGGAGCAGTTCTTC. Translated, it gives CAIRPEGVPRWEQFF.

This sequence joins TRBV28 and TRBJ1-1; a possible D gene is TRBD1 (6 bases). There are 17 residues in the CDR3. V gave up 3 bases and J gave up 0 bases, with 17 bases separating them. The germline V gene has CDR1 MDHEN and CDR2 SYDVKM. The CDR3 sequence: CASSFFGAGALNTEAFF. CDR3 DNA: TGTGCCAGCAGTTTTTTTGGGGCAGGGGCCTTGAACACTGAAGCTTTCTTT.

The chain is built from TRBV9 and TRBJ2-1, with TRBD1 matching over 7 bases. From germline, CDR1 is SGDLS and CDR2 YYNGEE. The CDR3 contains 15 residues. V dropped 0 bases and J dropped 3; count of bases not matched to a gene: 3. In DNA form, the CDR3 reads TGTGCCAGCAGCGTAGTAGGGGGCAGCTACAATGAGCAGTTCTTC. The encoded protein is CASSVVGGSYNEQFF.

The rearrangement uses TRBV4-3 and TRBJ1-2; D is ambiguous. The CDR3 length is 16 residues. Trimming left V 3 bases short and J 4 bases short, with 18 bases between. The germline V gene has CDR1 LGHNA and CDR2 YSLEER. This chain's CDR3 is CASSQIQALTPYGYTF. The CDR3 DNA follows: TGCGCCAGCAGCCAGATCCAGGCGCTAACCCCCTATGGCTACACCTTC.

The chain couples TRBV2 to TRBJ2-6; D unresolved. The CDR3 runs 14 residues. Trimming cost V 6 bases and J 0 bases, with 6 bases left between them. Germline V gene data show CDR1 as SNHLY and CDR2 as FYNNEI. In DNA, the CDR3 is TGTGCCAGCAGCCCTAGCTCTGGGGCCAACGTCCTGACTTTC. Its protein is CASSPSSGANVLTF. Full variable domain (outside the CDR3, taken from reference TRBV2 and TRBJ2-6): EPEVTQTPSHQVTQMGQEVILRCVPISNHLYFYWYRQILGQKVEFLVSFYNNEISEKSEIFDDQFSVERPDGSNFTLKIRSTKLEDSAMYFCASSPSSGANVLTFGAGSRLTVL.

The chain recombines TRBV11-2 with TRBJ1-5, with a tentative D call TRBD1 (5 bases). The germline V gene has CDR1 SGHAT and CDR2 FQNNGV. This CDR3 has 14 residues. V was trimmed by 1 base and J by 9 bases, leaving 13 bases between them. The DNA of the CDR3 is TGTGCCAGCAGCTTAGGGACCCACCAGGGGCCCCAGCATTTT. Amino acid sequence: CASSLGTHQGPQHF.

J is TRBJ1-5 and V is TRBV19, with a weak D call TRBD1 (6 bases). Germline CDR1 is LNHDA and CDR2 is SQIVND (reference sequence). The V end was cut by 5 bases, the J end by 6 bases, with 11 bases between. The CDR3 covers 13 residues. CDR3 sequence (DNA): TGTGCCAGTAGTCCAGGGGAGAGTCAGCCCCAGCATTTT. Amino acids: CASSPGESQPQHF.

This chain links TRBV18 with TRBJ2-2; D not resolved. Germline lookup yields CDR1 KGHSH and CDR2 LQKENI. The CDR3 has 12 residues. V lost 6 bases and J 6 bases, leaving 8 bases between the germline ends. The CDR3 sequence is CASSPPAGELFF. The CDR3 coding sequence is TGTGCCAGCTCGCCCCCGGCCGGGGAGCTGTTTTTT.

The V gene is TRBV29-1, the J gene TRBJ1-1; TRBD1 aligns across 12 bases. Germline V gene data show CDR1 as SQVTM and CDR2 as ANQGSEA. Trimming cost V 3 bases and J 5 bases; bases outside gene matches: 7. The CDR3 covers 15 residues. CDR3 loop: CSVDGTGGGWTEAFF. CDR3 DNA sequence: TGCAGCGTTGATGGGACAGGGGGCGGATGGACTGAAGCTTTCTTT.

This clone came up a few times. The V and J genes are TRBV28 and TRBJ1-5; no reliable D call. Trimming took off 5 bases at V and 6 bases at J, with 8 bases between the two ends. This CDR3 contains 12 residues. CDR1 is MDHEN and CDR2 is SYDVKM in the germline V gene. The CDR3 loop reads CASSRSGQPQHF. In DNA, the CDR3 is TGTGCCAGCAGTCGGTCCGGTCAGCCCCAGCATTTT.

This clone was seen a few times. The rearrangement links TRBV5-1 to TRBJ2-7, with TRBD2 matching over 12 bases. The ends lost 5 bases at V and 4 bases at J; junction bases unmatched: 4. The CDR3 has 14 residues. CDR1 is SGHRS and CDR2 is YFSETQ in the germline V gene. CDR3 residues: CASRSTSGSYEQYF. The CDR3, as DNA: TGCGCCAGCAGGTCGACTAGCGGGAGTTACGAGCAGTACTTC.

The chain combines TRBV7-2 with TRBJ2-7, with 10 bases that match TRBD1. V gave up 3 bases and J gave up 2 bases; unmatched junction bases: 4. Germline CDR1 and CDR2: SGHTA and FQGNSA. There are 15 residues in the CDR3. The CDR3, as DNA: TGTGCCAGCAGCTTCGGGACAGGGGAAGCCTACGAGCAGTACTTC. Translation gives CASSFGTGEAYEQYF.

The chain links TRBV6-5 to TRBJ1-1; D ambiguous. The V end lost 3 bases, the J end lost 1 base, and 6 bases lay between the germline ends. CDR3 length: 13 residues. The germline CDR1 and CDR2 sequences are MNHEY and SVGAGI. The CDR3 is CASSYRGNTEAFF. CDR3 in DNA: TGTGCCAGCAGTTATCGGGGGAACACTGAAGCTTTCTTT.

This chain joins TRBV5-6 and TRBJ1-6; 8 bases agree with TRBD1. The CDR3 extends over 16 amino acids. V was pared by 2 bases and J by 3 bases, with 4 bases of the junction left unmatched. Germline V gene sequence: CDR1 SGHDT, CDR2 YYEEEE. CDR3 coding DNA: TGTGCCAGCAGCTTACAGGGGGTTGACTATAATTCACCCCTCCACTTT. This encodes CASSLQGVDYNSPLHF.

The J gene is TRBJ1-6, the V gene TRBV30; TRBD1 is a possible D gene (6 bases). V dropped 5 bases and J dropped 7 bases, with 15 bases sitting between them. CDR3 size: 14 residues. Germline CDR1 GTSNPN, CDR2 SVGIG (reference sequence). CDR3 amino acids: CAWGGPSRNSPLHF. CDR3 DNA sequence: TGTGCCTGGGGGGGGCCTTCTCGGAATTCACCCCTCCACTTT.

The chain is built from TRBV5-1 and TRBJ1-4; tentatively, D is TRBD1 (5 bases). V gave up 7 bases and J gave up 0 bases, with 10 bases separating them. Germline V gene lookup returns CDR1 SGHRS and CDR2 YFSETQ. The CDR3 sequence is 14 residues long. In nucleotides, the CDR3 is TGCGCCAGCCGCGACAGCTCAACTAATGAAAAACTGTTTTTT. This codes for CASRDSSTNEKLFF.

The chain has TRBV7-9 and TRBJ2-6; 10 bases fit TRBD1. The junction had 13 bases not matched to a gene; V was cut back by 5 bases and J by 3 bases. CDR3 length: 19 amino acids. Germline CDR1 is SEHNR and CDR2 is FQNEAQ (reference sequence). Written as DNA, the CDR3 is TGTGCCAGCAGCGGTTCCGGGACAGGGGATTTGTATGGGGCCAACGTCCTGACTTTC. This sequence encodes CASSGSGTGDLYGANVLTF. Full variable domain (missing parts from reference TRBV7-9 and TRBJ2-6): DTGVSQNPRHKITKRGQNVTFRCDPISEHNRLYWYRQTLGQGPEFLTYFQNEAQLEKSRLLSDRFSAERPKGSFSTLEIQRTEQGDSAMYLCASSGSGTGDLYGANVLTFGAGSRLTVL.

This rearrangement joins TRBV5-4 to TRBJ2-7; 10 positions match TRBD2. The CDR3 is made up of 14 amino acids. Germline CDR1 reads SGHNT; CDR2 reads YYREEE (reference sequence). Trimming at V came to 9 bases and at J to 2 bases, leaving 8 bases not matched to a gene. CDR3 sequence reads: CAMFIAGGPYEQYF. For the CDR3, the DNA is TGTGCCATGTTCATAGCGGGAGGTCCCTACGAGCAGTACTTC.

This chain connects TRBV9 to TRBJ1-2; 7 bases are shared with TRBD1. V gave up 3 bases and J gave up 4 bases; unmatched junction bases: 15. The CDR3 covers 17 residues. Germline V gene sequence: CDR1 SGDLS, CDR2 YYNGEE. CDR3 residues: CASSAGFVGGAGYGYTF. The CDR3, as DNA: TGTGCCAGCAGCGCCGGTTTCGTAGGGGGCGCCGGCTATGGCTACACCTTC.

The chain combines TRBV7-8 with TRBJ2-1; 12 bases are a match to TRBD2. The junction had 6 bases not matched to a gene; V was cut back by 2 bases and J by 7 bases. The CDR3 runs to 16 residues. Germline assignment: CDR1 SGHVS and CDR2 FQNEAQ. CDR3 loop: CASSLLAGGGMNEQFF. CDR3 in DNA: TGTGCCAGCAGCTTACTAGCGGGAGGGGGAATGAATGAGCAGTTCTTC.

The CDR3 DNA sequence: TGTGCCAGCAGCCGTCAGGGGACTAATGAAAAACTGTTTTTT. Translated, it gives CASSRQGTNEKLFF. This chain connects TRBV5-4 to TRBJ1-4; perhaps TRBD1 as D (6 bases). Trimming cost V 4 bases and J 2 bases, with 9 bases left between them. Looked up from germline, CDR1 is SGHNT and CDR2 is YYREEE (reference sequence). The CDR3 is 14 residues long. The variable domain in full, completed from reference TRBV5-4 and TRBJ1-4, reads ETGVTQSPTHLIKTRGQQVTLRCSSQSGHNTVSWYQQALGQGPQFIFQYYREEENGRGNFPPRFSGLQFPNYSSELNVNALELDDSALYLCASSRQGTNEKLFFGSGTQLSVL.

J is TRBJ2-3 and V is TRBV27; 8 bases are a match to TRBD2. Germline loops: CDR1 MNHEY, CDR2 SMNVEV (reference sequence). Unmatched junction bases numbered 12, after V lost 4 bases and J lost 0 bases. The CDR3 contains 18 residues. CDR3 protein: CASSSSAGELASTDTQYF. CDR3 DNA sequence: TGTGCCAGCAGTTCCTCAGCGGGAGAGCTCGCTAGCACAGATACGCAGTATTTT.

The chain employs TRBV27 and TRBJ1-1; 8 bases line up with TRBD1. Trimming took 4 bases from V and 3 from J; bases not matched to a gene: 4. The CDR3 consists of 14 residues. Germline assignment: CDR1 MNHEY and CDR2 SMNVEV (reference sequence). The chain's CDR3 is CASSWGTGDTEAFF. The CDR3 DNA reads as TGTGCCAGCAGTTGGGGGACAGGAGACACTGAAGCTTTCTTT.